A single sample is the source of the 32 T cell receptor beta chains below, sequenced in a study of blood T cells in healthy people across ages. Then a second PCR, running about 6 to 11 cycles, was carried out with a sample-barcoded 5' primer and a J-beta primer mix. TCRdb redid the calling of the 5' RACE reads with MiXCR, one entry per CDR3 protein. Among 600,000 or so distinct CDR3 sequences listed, about 28% were seen once. Sequencing input: blood. The receptors originated from a woman older than 75 in good health.

The chain couples TRBV7-2 to TRBJ2-2; 13 bases align to TRBD2. With V trimmed by 3 bases and J by 5 bases, 12 bases remained unmatched. Germline values: CDR1 SGHTA, CDR2 FQGNSA. The CDR3 has 19 amino acids. The CDR3 coding sequence is TGTGCCAGCAGCTTTAAGACTAGCGGGGGGTTCGGGGGTACCGGGGAGCTGTTTTTT. Translated, it gives CASSFKTSGGFGGTGELFF.

On this clonotype: A much larger clone differs from this one at a single base, so this may be a read error. The V and J genes are TRBV20-1 and TRBJ2-5; D not resolved. CDR3 length: 14 amino acids. Germline CDR1 and CDR2: DFQATT and SNEGSKA (reference sequence). The germline V and J ends were trimmed by 2 bases and 11 bases, with 21 bases remaining between them. In DNA, the CDR3 is TGCAGTGCTAGAAAAGCACAGTCCTACAATGAGCAGTACTTC. Protein: CSARKAQSYNEQYF.

On this clonotype: A read error may produce the germline difference seen at one junction end. The chain couples TRBV6-1 to TRBJ2-5, with D possibly TRBD1 on 8 matching bases. There are 18 residues in the CDR3. Germline CDR1 MNHNS, CDR2 SASEGT. CDR3 bases: TGTACCAGGGGGGGGGTTGGACAGGGAGCGTGGTGGCAAGAGACCCAGTACTTC. This gives the protein CTRGGVGQGAWWQETQYF.

A word on this clonotype: Just one base apart from a much larger clone, this may be a read error. This sequence joins TRBV5-1 and TRBJ2-7; D is unresolved. V lost 6 bases and J lost 1, with 11 bases in between. CDR1 and CDR2 from the germline V gene are SGHRS and YFSETQ. CDR3 size: 13 residues. The chain's CDR3 is CASKVEPSYEQYF. CDR3 bases: TGCGCCAGCAAGGTCGAGCCGTCCTACGAGCAGTACTTC.

This clonotype was seen at least ten times. The chain is built from TRBV27 and TRBJ1-5, with D possibly matching TRBD1 (6 bases). Trimming removed 4 bases at V and 2 bases at J, with 12 bases between. CDR3 length equals 15 residues. The germline CDR1 and CDR2 sequences are MNHEY and SMNVEV (reference sequence). The DNA for the CDR3 is TGTGCCAGCAGTTGGCAGGGGTTGGGCAATCAGCCCCAGCATTTT. The encoded protein is CASSWQGLGNQPQHF.

The gene calls are TRBV6-5 and TRBJ2-7; TRBD1 might be the D (6 bases). Trimming removed 6 bases at V and 6 bases at J, with 18 bases between. CDR1 MNHEY and CDR2 SVGAGI come from the germline V gene. The CDR3 contains 14 residues. This chain's CDR3 is CASSPGQGMVEQYF. The DNA for the CDR3 is TGTGCCAGCAGCCCGGGGCAGGGGATGGTCGAGCAGTACTTC.

The genes are TRBV12-3 or TRBV12-4 and TRBJ1-2; the match to TRBD1 covers 9 bases. J lost 1 base, V lost 5 bases, and 5 bases had no gene match. This CDR3 has 15 amino acids. CDR3 coding DNA: TGTGCCAGCAGTCAGGGACAGGGCCTTAACTATGGCTACACCTTC. Its protein product is CASSQGQGLNYGYTF.

CDR3 nucleotides: TGTGCCAGCACCTTAGGGGAAGCTACCATGGTTACAGATACGCAGTATTTT. Translating gives CASTLGEATMVTDTQYF. The chain carries TRBV28 and TRBJ2-3; D possibly corresponds to TRBD1 (5 bases). The CDR3 length is 17 residues. Trimming shortened V by 7 bases and J by 3 bases, and 23 bases separated the two germline ends. The V gene's germline CDR1 is MDHEN and CDR2 SYDVKM.

This clonotype showed up just a few times. The chain is built from TRBV4-3 and TRBJ2-7; tentatively, D is TRBD1 (5 bases). The J call may be incorrect, as the DNA end agrees better with TRBJ2-4. Germline V gene lookup returns CDR1 LGHNA and CDR2 YSLEER. The CDR3 consists of 15 residues. CDR3 coding DNA: TGCGCCAGCAGCCGAGATATAGGGGTTTTAGGCATTCAGTACTTC. Amino acids: CASSRDIGVLGIQYF.

On this clonotype: A read error may be the cause here, since a much bigger clone is one base away. The CDR3 DNA reads TGTGCCTGCAGCCAAGATGTGGGTTACGAGCAGTACTTC. Protein: CACSQDVGYEQYF. This sequence joins TRBV4-2 and TRBJ2-7; D is undetermined. The germline CDR1 and CDR2 sequences are LGHNA and YNFKEQ. This CDR3 has 13 amino acids.

The gene calls are TRBV3-1 and TRBJ1-6; D uncertain. The V and J ends lost 3 bases and 8 bases respectively, with 8 bases between them. CDR3 length: 13 residues. Germline V gene sequence: CDR1 LGHDT, CDR2 YNNKEL (reference sequence). As DNA, the CDR3 is TGTGCCAGCAGCCAGGGTGGGGATTCACCCCTCCACTTT. Its translation is CASSQGGDSPLHF.

This clonotype was seen a handful of times. This chain joins TRBV29-1 and TRBJ2-7; D is perhaps TRBD1 or TRBD2 (5 bases each). The germline V and J ends were trimmed by 0 bases and 3 bases, with 18 bases remaining between them. The CDR3 totals 16 residues. Germline CDR1 SQVTM, CDR2 ANQGSEA. The CDR3 bases are TGCAGCGTTGAAGATAGTGTCGCAGGGACGGGCTACGAGCAGTACTTC. Protein sequence: CSVEDSVAGTGYEQYF.

Comment on this clonotype: This could be a read error, since a much larger clone is one nucleotide away. This chain connects TRBV4-2 to TRBJ2-3, with TRBD2 identical over 8 bases. Germline assignment: CDR1 LGHNA and CDR2 YNFKEQ. With V trimmed by 0 bases and J by 4 bases, 6 bases remained unmatched. The CDR3 sequence is 16 residues long. DNA for the CDR3: TGTGCCAGCAGCCAAGATAGGAGCGGGAGCGCAGATACGCAGTATTTT. Translated: CASSQDRSGSADTQYF.

Concerning this clonotype itself: The junction shows a germline mismatch at one end, possibly a read error. V usage is TRBV5-1 and J usage is TRBJ1-6; 7 bases agree with TRBD1. The CDR3 is 15 residues long. The germline gives CDR1 SGHRS, CDR2 YFSETQ. The CDR3 reads CASSLAGQQNSPLHF. The CDR3 nucleotides read TGCGCCAGCAGCTTGGCGGGACAGCAGAATTCACCCCTTCACTTT.

At least ten counts were recorded for this clonotype. V usage is TRBV7-2 and J usage is TRBJ2-7, with 7 positions matching TRBD1. The V and J ends lost 4 bases and 3 bases, in that order; junction bases with no gene match: 9. The germline CDR1 and CDR2 sequences are SGHTA and FQGNSA. This CDR3 has 15 residues. The CDR3 DNA reads as TGTGCCAGCAGCTCAATTCCCGGGACAGTCTACGAGCAGTACTTC. Protein sequence: CASSSIPGTVYEQYF.

There are many counts of this clonotype. The V and J genes are TRBV12-3 or TRBV12-4 and TRBJ1-2; D unclear. Between the trimmed V and J ends, which lost 2 bases and 8 bases, there was a span of 9 bases. The CDR3 consists of 12 residues. The CDR3 spells CASSLKGDGYTF. CDR3 coding DNA: TGTGCCAGCAGTTTAAAGGGTGACGGCTACACCTTC.

In this sample, this clonotype turned up many times. The chain joins TRBV27 to TRBJ1-6; 7 bases agree with TRBD1. The CDR3 has 15 residues. CDR1 and CDR2 from the germline V gene are MNHEY and SMNVEV (reference sequence). Unmatched junction bases numbered 6, after V lost 5 bases and J lost 5 bases. The CDR3 DNA reads as TGTGCCAGCAGTCCGTGGGACAGAGATAATTCACCCCTCCACTTT. As protein: CASSPWDRDNSPLHF.

This chain links TRBV20-1 with TRBJ2-5; a weak D match, TRBD2 (6 bases). CDR1 and CDR2 (germline): DFQATT, SNEGSKA (reference sequence). CDR3 length: 14 residues. The germline V and J ends were trimmed by 4 bases and 2 bases, with 14 bases remaining between them. The CDR3 region is CSATGRTSQETQYF. The DNA of the CDR3 is TGCAGTGCTACAGGGAGGACATCTCAAGAGACCCAGTACTTC.

This clonotype has ten or more counts. This sequence joins TRBV7-9 and TRBJ2-3, with TRBD1 matching 8 bases. The CDR3 is 16 amino acids. Germline values: CDR1 SEHNR, CDR2 FQNEAQ (reference sequence). V lost 4 bases and J lost 0; bases outside the gene matches: 6. The CDR3 DNA is TGTGCCAGCAGCTCGTGGACAGGGACTAGCACAGATACGCAGTATTTT. This gives the protein CASSSWTGTSTDTQYF.

This clonotype came up many times. The chain recombines TRBV20-1 with TRBJ2-4; TRBD1 matches at 8 bases. Germline CDR1 DFQATT, CDR2 SNEGSKA (reference sequence). With 6 bases clipped from V and 6 bases from J, the junction kept 4 bases outside the gene matches. The CDR3 loop spans 12 amino acids. The CDR3 DNA is TGCAGTGCCCCCACAGGGGGAAACATTCAGTACTTC. Protein sequence: CSAPTGGNIQYF.

In this sample, this clonotype turned up a few times. The chain employs TRBV7-2 and TRBJ2-1; D is unresolved. From germline, CDR1 is SGHTA and CDR2 FQGNSA. Between the trimmed V and J ends, which lost 5 bases and 3 bases, there was a span of 8 bases. CDR3 size: 13 residues. CDR3 in DNA: TGTGCCAGCAGCGGGCCTAGCTACAATGAGCAGTTCTTC. Its protein product is CASSGPSYNEQFF.

Note on this clonotype: This may be a read error, as it is one base from a much larger clone. This rearrangement joins TRBV27 to TRBJ1-6; no reliable D call. This CDR3 is 14 amino acids long. Per germline, CDR1 MNHEY and CDR2 SMNVEV (reference sequence). The chain's CDR3 is CAGSLFSLGSPLHF. The CDR3 bases are TGTGCCGGCAGTTTATTCAGCCTCGGTTCACCCCTCCACTTT.

This clonotype was counted ten times or more. The chain employs TRBV4-3 and TRBJ1-5, with a possible D match to TRBD1 (5 bases). The V and J ends lost 0 bases and 7 bases respectively, with 13 bases between them. The CDR3 totals 15 residues. From germline, CDR1 is LGHNA and CDR2 YSLEER. The CDR3 loop is CASSQDTGAHQPQHF. The CDR3 DNA reads TGCGCCAGCAGCCAAGATACCGGGGCGCACCAGCCCCAGCATTTT.

This clonotype was observed a few times. V gene TRBV5-1 combines with J gene TRBJ2-7; 7 nucleotides agree with TRBD1. The junction had 7 bases not matched to a gene; V was cut back by 4 bases and J by 3 bases. The CDR3 totals 14 residues. Germline-derived CDR1 and CDR2 are SGHRS and YFSETQ. The CDR3 sequence is CASSRDSISYEQYF. The CDR3 DNA follows: TGCGCCAGCAGCAGGGACAGCATAAGCTACGAGCAGTACTTC.

This clonotype was picked up many times. The CDR3 bases are TGTGCCAGCAGCTGGGACAGGTCGCGCACTGAAGCTTTCTTT. The encoded protein is CASSWDRSRTEAFF. V usage is TRBV12-3 or TRBV12-4 and J usage is TRBJ1-1; 8 nucleotides agree with TRBD1. J lost 4 bases, V lost 6 bases, and 7 bases had no gene match. The CDR3 sequence is 14 residues long.

The rearrangement uses TRBV5-6 and TRBJ2-4, with TRBD1 matching 7 bases. The junction had 12 bases not matched to a gene; V was cut back by 6 bases and J by 6 bases. The germline CDR1 and CDR2 sequences are SGHDT and YYEEEE. The CDR3 extends over 15 amino acids. CDR3 bases: TGTGCCAGCACCCCCAATACGGGACAGATAAACATTCAGTACTTC. Encoded protein: CASTPNTGQINIQYF.

This chain joins TRBV28 and TRBJ1-2, with 8 bases aligning to TRBD1. V trimming: 7 bases; J trimming: 4 bases; junction bases outside the gene matches: 11. CDR1 MDHEN and CDR2 SYDVKM come from the germline V gene. The CDR3 has 15 amino acids. This CDR3 reads CASKPGQAPSYGYTF. CDR3 DNA: TGTGCCAGCAAGCCGGGACAGGCTCCTAGCTATGGCTACACCTTC.

The V and J genes are TRBV9 and TRBJ2-5, with D perhaps assigned TRBD1 or TRBD2 (5 bases each). The DNA end is a closer match to TRBJ2-7, so the J assignment may be wrong. This CDR3 has 16 residues. In germline, CDR1 is SGDLS, CDR2 YYNGEE. The CDR3 DNA sequence: TGTGCCAGCAGCCCCCAGAGGGGCGCGAATATTTACGAGCAGTACTTC. The encoded protein is CASSPQRGANIYEQYF.

This clonotype was picked up many times. The rearrangement links TRBV5-1 to TRBJ1-2; 9 bases map to TRBD1. This CDR3 is built from 16 residues. The germline V gene has CDR1 SGHRS and CDR2 YFSETQ. V shed 0 bases and J 0 bases; nucleotides not matched to a gene: 3. In DNA form, the CDR3 reads TGCGCCAGCAGCTTGGGGACAGGGGACACTAACTATGGCTACACCTTC. This codes for CASSLGTGDTNYGYTF. The full variable domain, its missing parts supplied by reference TRBV5-1 and TRBJ1-2, is KAGVTQTPRYLIKTRGQQVTLSCSPISGHRSVSWYQQTPGQGLQFLFEYFSETQRNKGNFPGRFSGRQFSNSRSEMNVSTLELGDSALYLCASSLGTGDTNYGYTFGSGTRLTVV.

About this clonotype: A much more abundant neighbour one base away suggests this may be a read error. This sequence joins TRBV6-1 and TRBJ1-5; D is perhaps TRBD1 (6 bases). The CDR3 extends over 14 amino acids. Per germline, CDR1 MNHNS and CDR2 SASEGT. For the CDR3, the DNA is TGTGCCAGCACCGGGACACCAAGCAATCAGCCCCGGCATTTT. Protein sequence: CASTGTPSNQPRHF.

In this sample, this clonotype turned up a few times. This may be a read error, as it is one base from a much larger clone. V usage is TRBV20-1 and J usage is TRBJ2-7, with D unresolved. The J call may be mistaken, given a closer DNA end match to TRBJ2-5. Germline CDR1 DFQATT, CDR2 SNEGSKA (reference sequence). This CDR3 comprises 11 residues. The CDR3: CRAFLVETQYF. CDR3 coding DNA: TGCAGGGCTTTTTTAGTGGAGACCCAGTACTTC.

The V gene is TRBV20-1, the J gene TRBJ2-3, with D possibly being TRBD2 (5 bases). V lost 7 bases, J lost 5 bases, and 19 bases lay in between. CDR1 is DFQATT, CDR2 SNEGSKA, per germline (reference sequence). The CDR3 is 14 amino acids. The chain's CDR3 is CSVRKGVVEDTQYF. The CDR3 DNA follows: TGCAGTGTTCGGAAGGGAGTGGTGGAAGATACGCAGTATTTT.